These 15 T cell receptor beta chains share one sample of origin, sequenced in a study of cytomegalovirus exposure and HLA in healthy donors. Sequencing used immunoSEQ multiplex PCR; TCRdb keeps in-frame clones, though not all of them. Of 200,000 to 250,000 clones in the sample, about 90% were seen once. The specimen was PBMCs. These receptors were obtained from a young woman in good health and CMV-seronegative.

The V gene is TRBV18, the J gene TRBJ1-2; 7 bases line up with TRBD1. CDR1 is KGHSH, CDR2 LQKENI, per germline. This CDR3 contains 15 residues. The V gene end was trimmed by 4 bases and the J gene end by 5 bases; junction bases not matched to a gene: 10. The CDR3 DNA reads as TGTGCCAGCTCACGAGTGGAACAGGGGCCGTATGGCTACACCTTC. This codes for CASSRVEQGPYGYTF.

This chain uses TRBV28 with TRBJ2-2, with 10 positions matching TRBD2. CDR3 length equals 15 residues. The germline V gene has CDR1 MDHEN and CDR2 SYDVKM. J lost 6 bases, V lost 6 bases, and 7 bases had no gene match. The CDR3 here is CASRRAGGPAGELFF. Written as DNA, the CDR3 is TGTGCCAGCAGACGAGCGGGAGGGCCTGCCGGGGAGCTGTTTTTT.

The chain links TRBV5-1 to TRBJ2-5; TRBD1 matches at 7 bases. Germline trimming cut 2 bases from V and 7 bases from J; bases unmatched to any gene: 8. The CDR3 has 14 residues. The germline V gene encodes CDR1 SGHRS and CDR2 YFSETQ. Here the CDR3 reads CASSLDREGMTQYF. Here the CDR3 DNA reads TGCGCCAGCAGCTTAGACAGGGAAGGAATGACCCAGTACTTC.

V usage is TRBV6-1 and J usage is TRBJ2-1; TRBD2 matches 11 bases. V lost 2 bases to trimming and J lost 4 bases; unmatched junction nucleotides: 1. Germline V gene lookup returns CDR1 MNHNS and CDR2 SASEGT. The CDR3 has 15 amino acids. This chain's CDR3 is CASSEIAGGYNEQFF. In DNA, the CDR3 is TGTGCCAGCAGTGAAATAGCGGGAGGGTACAATGAGCAGTTCTTC.

The chain carries TRBV6-4 and TRBJ2-3; D is possibly TRBD2 (6 bases). V was pared by 3 bases and J by 5 bases, with 12 bases between. Germline-derived CDR1 and CDR2 are MRHNA and SNTAGT. The CDR3 has 14 residues. The CDR3 region has the DNA TGTGCCAGCAGTGAGTCCCGGAGGGTAGATACGCAGTATTTT. Translation gives CASSESRRVDTQYF.

The genes are TRBV28 and TRBJ1-3; D possibly corresponds to TRBD1 (5 bases). Trimming cost V 6 bases and J 1 base, with 13 bases left between them. Germline CDR1 MDHEN, CDR2 SYDVKM. The CDR3 consists of 15 residues. The CDR3 sequence: CASSPGGVSGNTIYF. The CDR3 DNA reads TGTGCCAGCAGCCCGGGGGGTGTATCTGGAAACACCATATATTTT.

The rearrangement joins TRBV7-3 to TRBJ2-7; TRBD1 matches 9 bases. V lost 5 bases to trimming and J lost 8 bases; unmatched junction nucleotides: 7. The CDR3 contains 13 residues. Germline V gene sequence: CDR1 SGHTA, CDR2 FQGTGA. The CDR3 reads CASSPTGGGKQYF. The CDR3 DNA reads as TGTGCCAGCAGCCCCACAGGGGGCGGTAAGCAGTACTTC.

The chain carries TRBV5-4 and TRBJ2-2; 15 bases are a match to TRBD2. The length of the CDR3 is 19 residues. CDR1 and CDR2 from the germline V gene are SGHNT and YYREEE (reference sequence). With 6 bases clipped from V and 6 bases from J, the junction kept 15 bases outside the gene matches. The CDR3 DNA sequence: TGTGCCAGCAACCCGTCGGGGGGCGGACTAGCGGGAGGGTCCGGGGAGCTGTTTTTT. It yields the protein CASNPSGGGLAGGSGELFF.

The chain combines TRBV27 with TRBJ2-5; 7 nucleotides agree with TRBD1. The CDR3 has 14 residues. Germline V lookup: CDR1 MNHEY, CDR2 SMNVEV (reference sequence). V was clipped by 2 bases and J by 7 bases; unmatched bases: 7. CDR3 residues: CASSLRDSTGTQYF. The CDR3 DNA sequence: TGTGCCAGCAGTTTAAGGGACAGTACAGGGACCCAGTACTTC.

The chain joins TRBV10-3 to TRBJ1-5, with 7 nucleotides matching TRBD1. Germline CDR1 is ENHRY and CDR2 is SYGVKD. The CDR3 covers 14 residues. V was clipped by 6 bases and J by 5 bases; unmatched bases: 7. CDR3 bases: TGTGCCATCAGCAGGGACAGCGAAGATCAGCCCCAGCATTTT. Residues: CAISRDSEDQPQHF.

The CDR3 bases are TGTGCCAGCAGCAACGCCAGGGTATATGGCTACACCTTC. Amino acids: CASSNARVYGYTF. This chain uses TRBV6-5 with TRBJ1-2, with D possibly matching TRBD1 (5 bases). V lost 6 bases and J lost 5, with 13 bases in between. The length of the CDR3 is 13 residues. The germline V gene encodes CDR1 MNHEY and CDR2 SVGAGI.

The CDR3 bases are TGTGCCAGCAGCTACCGGGACAGGGGCTCTGGGGCCAACGTCCTGACTTTC. Translated, it gives CASSYRDRGSGANVLTF. The chain recombines TRBV5-8 with TRBJ2-6; 10 nucleotides line up with TRBD1. V dropped 3 bases and J dropped 0; count of bases not matched to a gene: 3. CDR1 SGHTS and CDR2 YDEGEE come from the germline V gene. The CDR3 is 17 amino acids.

The chain links TRBV27 to TRBJ1-2, with 7 bases identical to TRBD1. The J segment lost 0 bases and the V segment lost 6 bases, leaving 16 bases of the junction unmatched. The CDR3 loop spans 18 amino acids. In germline, CDR1 is MNHEY, CDR2 SMNVEV (reference sequence). CDR3: CASSYDRVRALANYGYTF. For the CDR3, the DNA is TGTGCCAGCAGCTATGACAGGGTAAGGGCGTTGGCTAACTATGGCTACACCTTC.

This clone was detected once. The chain joins TRBV9 to TRBJ2-7; TRBD2 aligns across 8 bases. In germline, CDR1 is SGDLS, CDR2 YYNGEE. The CDR3 runs 14 residues. V lost 0 bases to trimming and J lost 7 bases; unmatched junction nucleotides: 6. Here the CDR3 DNA reads TGTGCCAGCAGCGTAGGGCTCGGCGGGGGGGAGCAGTACTTC. It specifies CASSVGLGGGEQYF. Variable domain in full (rest from reference TRBV9 and TRBJ2-7): DSGVTQTPKHLITATGQRVTLRCSPRSGDLSVYWYQQSLDQGLQFLIQYYNGEERAKGNILERFSAQQFPDLHSELNLSSLELGDSALYFCASSVGLGGGEQYFGPGTRLTVT.

This clone was recorded at least ten times. Other DNA sequences of this sample code for an identical CDR3. This chain joins TRBV6-4 and TRBJ2-3, with 12 bases fitting TRBD2. This CDR3 is 15 amino acids long. With V trimmed by 2 bases and J by 3 bases, 0 bases remained unmatched. Germline CDR1 reads MRHNA; CDR2 reads SNTAGT. The CDR3 DNA reads TGTGCCAGCAGTGACGGGACTAGCGGGACAGATACGCAGTATTTT. The encoded protein is CASSDGTSGTDTQYF.